A selection of T cell receptor beta chains follows, all from one sample in a study of HIV-infected patients and healthy controls. Each CDR3 protein is one row after TCRdb ran MiXCR on the 5' RACE reads. Found here are more than 15,000 distinct CDR3 sequences, around 5% of them singletons; the top ten hold 1.5% to 2%. The material sequenced was blood. Every receptor here comes from an adult in good health. Both conserved end residues are part of each CDR3. D genes are given only for firm matches. The listing skips clone size in some rows; elsewhere it reads once, few, many or a size class.

v_call,d_call,j_call,clone_size,cdr3_nt,cdr3_aa
TRBV25-1,NA,TRBJ1-2,many,TGTGCCAGCAGTGAATATGGGGGGGCGAGGGGCTACACCTTC,CASSEYGGARGYTF
TRBV18,NA,TRBJ1-5,medium-sized,TGTGCCAGCTCAGAACAGTTGAATCAGCCCCAGCATTTT,CASSEQLNQPQHF
TRBV20-1,TRBD2,TRBJ2-4,medium-sized,TGCAGTGCCACTATAGCGGGGTCCGGGGGCAAAAACATTCAGTACTTC,CSATIAGSGGKNIQYF
TRBV7-2,TRBD2,TRBJ2-5,many,TGTGCCAGCAGCTGGGGGACTAGCATAGAAGAGACCCAGTACTTC,CASSWGTSIEETQYF
TRBV12-3/TRBV12-4,NA,TRBJ1-2,many,TGTGTAGTGGGGGGAACGGGCTATGGCTACACCTTC,CVVGGTGYGYTF
TRBV12-3/TRBV12-4,TRBD1,TRBJ1-1,NA,TGTGCCAGCAGTTTGGGACAGGAACTGAACACTGAAGCTTTCTTT,CASSLGQELNTEAFF
TRBV4-3,TRBD2,TRBJ2-3,medium-sized,TGCGCCAGCAGCCAGGACTTAGCGGGGGGGCAGGATACGCAGTATTTT,CASSQDLAGGQDTQYF
TRBV5-6,NA,TRBJ2-1,many,TGTGCCAGCAGCTCCACGCACGGCAATGAGCAGTTCTTC,CASSSTHGNEQFF
TRBV4-2,TRBD2,TRBJ2-1,few,TGTGCCAGCACCCGCGGGGGGGGCGGGCTTTACAATGAGCAGTTCTTC,CASTRGGGGLYNEQFF
TRBV3-1,TRBD1,TRBJ1-1,medium-sized,TGTGCCAGCAGCCAAGTCGACAGGGACACTGAAGCTTTCTTT,CASSQVDRDTEAFF
TRBV12-3/TRBV12-4,NA,TRBJ2-1,many,TGTGCCAGCAGGGACAATGAGCAGTTCTTC,CASRDNEQFF
TRBV7-9,NA,TRBJ2-6,NA,TGTGCCAGCAGTTCCGATTGGGACAACTCTGGGGCCAACGTCCTGACTTTC,CASSSDWDNSGANVLTF
TRBV20-1,NA,TRBJ2-2,many,TGCAGTGTCGCGAACACCGGGGAGCTGTTTTTT,CSVANTGELFF
TRBV7-2,NA,TRBJ1-4,many,TGTGCCAGCAGCTTCATCGGAGGCGGGAATGAAAAACTGTTTTTT,CASSFIGGGNEKLFF
TRBV11-1,NA,TRBJ2-1,NA,TGTGCCAGCAGCCCAAGGGTCCTCGCGGGGGCTTACAATGAGCAGTTCTTC,CASSPRVLAGAYNEQFF
TRBV20-1,NA,TRBJ2-7,NA,TGCAGTGCTAGAGATTTAGGCGAGCAGTACTTC,CSARDLGEQYF
TRBV6-2/TRBV6-3,TRBD1,TRBJ1-5,NA,TGTGCCAGCAGTTACGGGCACAGGGGGGACGGTCAGCCCCAGCATTTT,CASSYGHRGDGQPQHF
TRBV2,NA,TRBJ2-4,few,TGTGCCAGCAGTGGTACCCCAGGAAACATTCAGTACTTC,CASSGTPGNIQYF
TRBV20-1,NA,TRBJ2-7,many,TGCAGTGCTAGAGTCACAGGGCTATCCGAGCAGTACTTC,CSARVTGLSEQYF
TRBV20-1,TRBD2,TRBJ2-7,many,TGCAGTGCTAGACCTCCCGGGGGGTCCGCCGAGCAGTACTTC,CSARPPGGSAEQYF
TRBV29-1,TRBD1,TRBJ2-3,many,TGCAGCGTTGTGGTGGACAGGGCCGCAGATACGCAGTATTTT,CSVVVDRAADTQYF
TRBV9,TRBD2,TRBJ2-3,medium-sized,TGTGCCAGCAGCGTAGCCCAACTAGCGGGGGAGGTGCAGTATTTT,CASSVAQLAGEVQYF
TRBV11-1,NA,TRBJ2-7,many,TGTGCCAGCAGCTTCTACCTCTCTTCCTACGAGCAGTACTTC,CASSFYLSSYEQYF
TRBV28,NA,TRBJ1-1,many,TGTGCCAGCAGTCCACGCCGCTGGATTGAGCCGAACACTGAAGCTTTCTTT,CASSPRRWIEPNTEAFF
TRBV7-2,NA,TRBJ2-1,medium-sized,TGTGCCAGCAGCCTGTTTGAGCAGTTCTTC,CASSLFEQFF
TRBV20-1,TRBD1,TRBJ2-3,many,TGCAGTGCTAGAGGCAGGACAGGTCCCACAGATACGCAGTATTTT,CSARGRTGPTDTQYF
TRBV5-4,NA,TRBJ1-6,many,TGTGCCAGCAGCTTGGTTCAGGGCCACGGGGCCCTCCACTTT,CASSLVQGHGALHF
TRBV6-2/TRBV6-3,NA,TRBJ2-3,medium-sized,TGTGCCAGCAGTTACAAAGTCGAACGCACAGATACGCAGTATTTT,CASSYKVERTDTQYF
TRBV7-9,TRBD1,TRBJ1-4,many,TGTGCCTCCAGGGGGATCGGTAATGAAAAACTGTTTTTT,CASRGIGNEKLFF
TRBV20-1,TRBD2,TRBJ2-1,NA,TGCAGTGCTACCGGACTAGCGGGGGGGTCCGATGAGCAGTTCTTC,CSATGLAGGSDEQFF
TRBV7-2,NA,TRBJ1-5,few,TGTGCCAGCAGCTTTGGGGGTTTTGGGGGGCTTCAGCCCCAGCATTTT,CASSFGGFGGLQPQHF
TRBV20-1,NA,TRBJ2-3,medium-sized,TGCAGTGCTAGCACGGGGGGCACAGATACGCAGTATTTT,CSASTGGTDTQYF
TRBV12-3/TRBV12-4,NA,TRBJ1-6,many,TGTGCCAGCAGTTTTGACGGGGGACCACCCCTCCACTTT,CASSFDGGPPLHF
TRBV18,NA,TRBJ2-3,many,TGTGCCAGCTCAGACGACAGCCGTAGCACAGATACGCAGTATTTT,CASSDDSRSTDTQYF
TRBV5-4,NA,TRBJ2-2,many,TGTGCCAGCAGCCCCCGGACCGAGAACACCGGGGAGCTGTTTTTT,CASSPRTENTGELFF
TRBV7-2,NA,TRBJ2-3,many,TGTGCCAGCAACCTCCGGGGGGCCGGCGATACGCAGTATTTT,CASNLRGAGDTQYF
TRBV2,NA,TRBJ1-2,many,TGTGCCATAGCAAGCGGCAATTTTAACTATGGCTACACCTTC,CAIASGNFNYGYTF
TRBV19,NA,TRBJ1-4,many,TGTGCCAGTAGTGAAGGGAGCGAAAAACTGTTTTTT,CASSEGSEKLFF
TRBV27,NA,TRBJ2-1,many,TGTGCCAGCAGCCCTGGCTCTCAAGTACTCGCCTACAATGAGCAGTTCTTC,CASSPGSQVLAYNEQFF
TRBV18,NA,TRBJ1-1,NA,TGTGCCAGCTCACTGGGGACGGTGAACACTGAAGCTTTCTTT,CASSLGTVNTEAFF
TRBV5-1,TRBD1,TRBJ2-1,many,TGCGCCAGCAGCTTGGCCGCGCAGGGGGATGGTGAGCAGTTCTTC,CASSLAAQGDGEQFF
TRBV7-2,TRBD1,TRBJ2-3,many,TGTGCCAGCAGCCTAAGAGTCCCGGGACAGGCGAGGAGCACAGATACGCAGTATTTT,CASSLRVPGQARSTDTQYF
TRBV12-3/TRBV12-4,NA,TRBJ1-1,many,TGTGCCAGCAGTTTTTCTGTGGGCGAAGCTTTCTTT,CASSFSVGEAFF
TRBV13,NA,TRBJ2-3,medium-sized,TGTGCCAGCAGCTTAGAGAATACGCAGTATTTT,CASSLENTQYF
TRBV7-9,NA,TRBJ1-1,medium-sized,TGTGCCAGCAACGAAGTACAAATGAACACTGAAGCTTTCTTT,CASNEVQMNTEAFF
TRBV12-3/TRBV12-4,TRBD1,TRBJ1-6,NA,TGTGCCAGCAGTTTGAAAGGGGGCGGAGGGGCTAATTCACCCCTCCACTTT,CASSLKGGGGANSPLHF
TRBV20-1,NA,TRBJ2-3,many,TGCAGTGCAAAGTTGGTAGATACGCAGTATTTT,CSAKLVDTQYF
TRBV12-3/TRBV12-4,NA,TRBJ2-6,medium-sized,TGTGCCAGCAGTACGACAGGGGCCAACGTCCTGACTTTC,CASSTTGANVLTF
TRBV7-9,NA,TRBJ1-6,medium-sized,TGTGCCAGCAGCTTGGAAGGGAATTCACCCCTCCACTTT,CASSLEGNSPLHF
TRBV29-1,NA,TRBJ1-1,many,TGCAGCGTTGAAGATTTGGATCTGAAGGGATCCTCTTCGATGAACACTGAAGCTTTCTTT,CSVEDLDLKGSSSMNTEAFF
TRBV14,TRBD2,TRBJ2-3,many,TGTGCCAGCAGCCAGCGACTAGCGGGGTCCACAGATACGCAGTATTTT,CASSQRLAGSTDTQYF